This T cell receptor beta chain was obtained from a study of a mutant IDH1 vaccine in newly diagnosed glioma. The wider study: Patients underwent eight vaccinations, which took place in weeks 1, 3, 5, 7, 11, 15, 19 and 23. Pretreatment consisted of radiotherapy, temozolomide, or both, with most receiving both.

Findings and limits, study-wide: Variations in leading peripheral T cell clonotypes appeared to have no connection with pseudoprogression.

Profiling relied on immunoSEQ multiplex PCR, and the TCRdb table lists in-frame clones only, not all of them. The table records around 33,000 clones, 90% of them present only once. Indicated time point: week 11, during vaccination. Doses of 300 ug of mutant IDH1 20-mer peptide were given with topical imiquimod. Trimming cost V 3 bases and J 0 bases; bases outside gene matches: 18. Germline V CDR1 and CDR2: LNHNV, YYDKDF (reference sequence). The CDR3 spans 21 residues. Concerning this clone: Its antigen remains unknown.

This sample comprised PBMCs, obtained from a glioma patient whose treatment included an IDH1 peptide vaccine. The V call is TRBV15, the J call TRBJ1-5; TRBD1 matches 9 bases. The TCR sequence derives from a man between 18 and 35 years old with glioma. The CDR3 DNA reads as TGTGCCACCAGCAGTCTCAAGGCAGGGGGACAGGGACCTTATAGCAATCAGCCCCAGCATTTT. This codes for CATSSLKAGGQGPYSNQPQHF.